The 20 T cell receptor beta chains presented below share a single source sample, sequenced in a study of shared clonotypes between healthy human individuals. The naive CD8 subset, CD45RO-negative cells positively selected for CCR7, excluded terminally differentiated effector memory CD45RA+ cells. Clones were read by immunoSEQ multiplex PCR, and TCRdb kept only the in-frame ones, dropping some. The sample consists of 800,000 to 950,000 clones, just over 95% of them appearing once. The sequenced sample was naive CD8+ T cells sorted from blood. Receptors were obtained from a man aged 30 to 45 in good health.

This clone turned up a few times. This chain links TRBV6-1 with TRBJ2-3; the D gene is possibly TRBD1 (6 bases). V lost 2 bases and J lost 5, with 14 bases in between. The CDR3 length is 15 residues. The germline gives CDR1 MNHNS, CDR2 SASEGT. The CDR3 sequence is CASSEPAGVRDTQYF. In nucleotides, the CDR3 is TGTGCCAGCAGTGAACCGGCAGGGGTGAGAGATACGCAGTATTTT.

The gene calls are TRBV7-9 and TRBJ2-5, with 7 bases lining up with TRBD2. Per the germline V gene, CDR1 is SEHNR and CDR2 is FQNEAQ (reference sequence). CDR3 length equals 15 residues. V was clipped by 5 bases and J by 3 bases; unmatched bases: 9. In nucleotides, the CDR3 is TGTGCCAGCAGCCAATCCCTTCTAGCGGAAGAGACCCAGTACTTC. Its protein is CASSQSLLAEETQYF.

The chain carries TRBV29-1 and TRBJ2-3, with a possible D match to TRBD1 (6 bases). The CDR3 is made up of 14 amino acids. CDR1 is SQVTM, CDR2 ANQGSEA, per germline. Trimming cost V 3 bases and J 2 bases, with 12 bases left between them. CDR3 sequence reads: CSVDLAGDTDTQYF. The CDR3 DNA is TGCAGCGTTGATCTAGCAGGGGACACAGATACGCAGTATTTT.

This chain uses TRBV7-9 with TRBJ2-3; a weak D match, TRBD2 (5 bases). The ends were cut back, 8 bases at V and 0 bases at J, with 27 bases in the middle. The germline gives CDR1 SEHNR, CDR2 FQNEAQ (reference sequence). The CDR3 extends over 19 amino acids. In nucleotides, the CDR3 is TGTGCCAGCGCCAGGATTCCCGGCCTCGTGCGGGCAAGCACAGATACGCAGTATTTT. It translates to CASARIPGLVRASTDTQYF.

The chain joins TRBV18 to TRBJ1-3; D is uncertain. The length of the CDR3 is 14 residues. From germline, CDR1 is KGHSH and CDR2 LQKENI. Trimming cost V 4 bases and J 0 bases, with 7 bases left between them. The CDR3 DNA sequence: TGTGCCAGCTCACTCGGCAACTCTGGAAACACCATATATTTT. This gives the protein CASSLGNSGNTIYF.

This rearrangement joins TRBV29-1 to TRBJ1-1; a possible D gene is TRBD1 (6 bases). The V and J ends lost 7 bases and 5 bases respectively, with 17 bases between them. The CDR3 has 13 amino acids. Germline-derived CDR1 and CDR2 are SQVTM and ANQGSEA. This CDR3 is CSARGGGRTEAFF. As DNA, the CDR3 is TGCAGCGCCAGAGGGGGGGGTAGGACTGAAGCTTTCTTT.

This sequence joins TRBV7-9 and TRBJ1-1; 7 nucleotides align to TRBD1. In germline, CDR1 is SEHNR, CDR2 FQNEAQ (reference sequence). The V segment lost 1 base and the J segment 10 bases; nucleotides outside the gene matches: 9. CDR3 length: 14 amino acids. The CDR3 DNA reads as TGTGCCAGCAGCTTAGTCACAGGGGCCCAAAGAGCTTTCTTT. It specifies CASSLVTGAQRAFF.

V gene TRBV29-1 combines with J gene TRBJ1-4, with D unresolved. V was pared by 6 bases and J by 7 bases, with 15 bases between. The CDR3 extends over 13 amino acids. In germline, CDR1 is SQVTM, CDR2 ANQGSEA. In DNA form, the CDR3 reads TGCAGCGTACCGGAACGGACGGGTGAAAAACTGTTTTTT. It is translated as CSVPERTGEKLFF.

A note on this clone: At the DNA level, this CDR3 is encoded by other sequences in the same sample as well. The chain uses TRBV11-2 and TRBJ2-3; D not resolved. The V and J ends lost 5 bases and 5 bases respectively, with 8 bases between them. CDR3 length: 12 residues. Germline CDR1 and CDR2: SGHAT and FQNNGV. The CDR3 is CASSLVQDTQYF. DNA for the CDR3: TGTGCCAGCAGCCTCGTTCAAGATACGCAGTATTTT.

J is TRBJ2-7 and V is TRBV10-1; no reliable D call. This CDR3 contains 14 residues. Germline V gene sequence: CDR1 WNHNN, CDR2 SYGVQD (reference sequence). Trimming removed 3 bases from V and 0 bases from J, with 9 bases in between. As DNA, the CDR3 is TGCGCCAGCAGTGATAGTCCAGACTCCTACGAGCAGTACTTC. Translation: CASSDSPDSYEQYF.

J is TRBJ1-2 and V is TRBV27, with a weak D call TRBD1 (6 bases). Germline CDR1 reads MNHEY; CDR2 reads SMNVEV (reference sequence). V was trimmed by 0 bases and J by 4 bases, leaving 15 bases between them. The CDR3 length is 16 residues. As DNA, the CDR3 is TGTGCCAGCAGTTTATCAAGGGGGAGCAGATCCTATGGCTACACCTTC. It codes for CASSLSRGSRSYGYTF.

V is TRBV6-5 and J is TRBJ1-1; D may be TRBD1 (6 bases). The CDR3 covers 13 residues. In germline, CDR1 is MNHEY, CDR2 SVGAGI. V lost 6 bases and J lost 9, with 17 bases in between. The CDR3 DNA sequence: TGTGCCAGCAGACCCCAGGGGCCCTTGAAAGCTTTCTTT. Protein: CASRPQGPLKAFF.

CDR3 in amino acids: CASRFTTGTGGDYGYTF. Written as DNA, the CDR3 is TGCGCCAGCAGATTCACCACCGGGACAGGGGGTGACTATGGCTACACCTTC. This chain joins TRBV4-1 and TRBJ1-2, with 11 nucleotides matching TRBD1. The length of the CDR3 is 17 residues. The germline gives CDR1 MGHRA, CDR2 YSYEKL. J gave up 3 bases and V 6 bases, and 12 bases lay outside the gene matches.

The rearrangement joins TRBV7-9 to TRBJ2-7, with 7 bases that match TRBD2. The length of the CDR3 is 14 residues. The junction had 5 bases not matched to a gene; V was cut back by 3 bases and J by 3 bases. CDR1 and CDR2 from the germline V gene are SEHNR and FQNEAQ (reference sequence). CDR3 coding DNA: TGTGCCAGCAGCTTGAGAGGCGGGAGCTACGAGCAGTACTTC. Its protein is CASSLRGGSYEQYF.

The chain joins TRBV18 to TRBJ1-1; D not resolved. Germline V gene lookup returns CDR1 KGHSH and CDR2 LQKENI. The CDR3 consists of 14 residues. Deletions cut 4 bases from V and 1 base from J, with 10 bases between. The CDR3 sequence: CASSRINSNTEAFF. As DNA, the CDR3 is TGTGCCAGCTCACGAATAAACTCGAACACTGAAGCTTTCTTT.

The chain combines TRBV6-1 with TRBJ2-5; no definite D call. The CDR3 runs 15 residues. Germline V lookup: CDR1 MNHNS, CDR2 SASEGT. The V end was cut by 1 base, the J end by 5 bases, with 14 bases between. CDR3 sequence reads: CASSEGPTATETQYF. CDR3 in DNA: TGTGCCAGCAGTGAAGGGCCCACCGCTACCGAGACCCAGTACTTC.

The chain carries TRBV28 and TRBJ2-1, with D possibly matching TRBD1 (6 bases). The CDR3 consists of 15 residues. Germline lookup yields CDR1 MDHEN and CDR2 SYDVKM. V was clipped by 3 bases and J by 12 bases, with 21 bases between them. CDR3 in DNA: TGTGCCAGCAGTTTGTCCCCTTCGGCAGGGGATTTGCAGTTCTTC. Translating gives CASSLSPSAGDLQFF.

The chain is built from TRBV10-3 and TRBJ1-1, with a tentative D call TRBD1 (5 bases). Germline-derived CDR1 and CDR2 are ENHRY and SYGVKD. The V gene lost 0 bases and the J gene lost 5 bases, with 16 bases spanning the gap. This CDR3 is built from 16 residues. DNA for the CDR3: TGTGCCATCAGTGAGTCGGCAGGGTACGGGCAGACTGAAGCTTTCTTT. Translating gives CAISESAGYGQTEAFF.

This chain uses TRBV27 with TRBJ2-7, with a weak D call TRBD2 (5 bases). The germline gives CDR1 MNHEY, CDR2 SMNVEV (reference sequence). CDR3 length: 15 residues. V was trimmed by 5 bases and J by 9 bases, leaving 23 bases between them. DNA of the CDR3: TGTGCCAGCAGTCCCCGACTTACCTCCTACGAGGGGCAGTACTTC. Translated, it gives CASSPRLTSYEGQYF.

This clone appeared a single time. This sequence joins TRBV27 and TRBJ1-5, with 8 bases identical to TRBD1. The germline CDR1 and CDR2 sequences are MNHEY and SMNVEV (reference sequence). The V segment lost 4 bases and the J segment 5 bases; nucleotides outside the gene matches: 10. This CDR3 is built from 16 residues. This CDR3 reads CASSSSYRGEDQPQHF. The CDR3 DNA is TGTGCCAGCAGTTCATCCTACAGGGGGGAGGATCAGCCCCAGCATTTT.